The 11 T cell receptor beta chains presented below share a single source sample, sequenced in a study of long-term antiretroviral therapy in people with HIV. Runs used v3.0 of the immunoSEQ assay and were done at survey level. The method was immunoSEQ multiplex PCR; TCRdb's version includes in-frame clones alone and lacks a portion of them. This repertoire shows 35,000 or so clones, 94% found once; its top ten account for 3.6%. This material consisted of unsorted PBMCs, taken 4.1 years after starting antiretroviral therapy. The source of these receptors is a woman aged 45-60 years with HIV.

V usage is TRBV9 and J usage is TRBJ1-5, with D tentatively TRBD1 (6 bases). This CDR3 has 15 amino acids. Looked up from germline, CDR1 is SGDLS and CDR2 is YYNGEE. V was shortened by 3 bases and J by 0 bases, with 10 bases between the two germline ends. CDR3 in amino acids: CASSAHRDSNQPQHF. The CDR3 DNA reads as TGTGCCAGCAGCGCTCACAGGGATAGCAATCAGCCCCAGCATTTT.

This sequence joins TRBV6-6 and TRBJ1-5, with 7 positions matching TRBD1. This CDR3 comprises 15 residues. Germline V gives CDR1 MNHNY, CDR2 SVGAGI (reference sequence). V lost 6 bases to trimming and J lost 1 base; unmatched junction nucleotides: 6. The CDR3: CASRLGGTSNQPQHF. In DNA form, the CDR3 reads TGTGCCAGCAGGCTAGGGGGCACGAGCAATCAGCCCCAGCATTTT.

The V and J genes are TRBV30 and TRBJ2-3; 9 positions agree with TRBD1. The J segment lost 5 bases and the V segment lost 2 bases, leaving 5 bases of the junction unmatched. The CDR3 is made up of 14 amino acids. CDR1 and CDR2 from the germline V gene are GTSNPN and SVGIG (reference sequence). CDR3 DNA sequence: TGTGCCTGGAGTTTAGGACAGGGGATAGATACGCAGTATTTT. The encoded protein is CAWSLGQGIDTQYF.

The CDR3 reads CASSYSTAMNTEAFF. As DNA, the CDR3 is TGTGCCAGCAGTTACTCGACAGCCATGAACACTGAAGCTTTCTTT. V gene TRBV6-5 combines with J gene TRBJ1-1; possible D gene TRBD1, 5 bases. Between the trimmed V and J ends, which lost 0 bases and 0 bases, there was a span of 8 bases. The CDR3 totals 15 residues. Germline assignment: CDR1 MNHEY and CDR2 SVGAGI.

The chain recombines TRBV9 with TRBJ2-2, with a possible D match to TRBD2 (6 bases). The CDR3 covers 13 residues. Trimming pared 2 bases from V and 7 bases from J, leaving 9 bases between. Germline V lookup: CDR1 SGDLS, CDR2 YYNGEE. CDR3 DNA: TGTGCCAGCAGCGTGGGGGGTATCGGGGAGCTGTTTTTT. Its protein product is CASSVGGIGELFF.

CDR3 DNA sequence: TGTGCCAGCAGCCCCAGACCCGGGGTGAACACTGAAGCTTTCTTT. Translated: CASSPRPGVNTEAFF. This chain links TRBV9 with TRBJ1-1; D unclear. Germline CDR1 is SGDLS and CDR2 is YYNGEE. The CDR3 is made up of 15 amino acids. V was cut by 4 bases and J by 0 bases, with 13 bases left in between.

The V call is TRBV2, the J call TRBJ2-1, with 7 bases that match TRBD2. The germline V gene encodes CDR1 SNHLY and CDR2 FYNNEI. With 7 bases clipped from V and 2 bases from J, the junction kept 8 bases outside the gene matches. The CDR3 sequence is 15 residues long. CDR3 region: CASIASGVTYNEQFF. Written as DNA, the CDR3 is TGTGCCAGCATTGCCAGCGGGGTAACCTACAATGAGCAGTTCTTC.

This clone was counted a single time. The chain combines TRBV30 with TRBJ2-5; the D gene is possibly TRBD2 (7 bases). This CDR3 spans 11 amino acids. Germline CDR1 GTSNPN, CDR2 SVGIG (reference sequence). V lost 2 bases and J 13 bases, leaving 14 bases between the germline ends. The CDR3 DNA is TGTGCCTGGAGTAACGGGGGGCGCCGGTACTTC. Translated: CAWSNGGRRYF.

The chain uses TRBV2 and TRBJ2-7; D is ambiguous. Trimming left V 2 bases short and J 2 bases short, with 16 bases between. The CDR3 is 16 residues long. Germline V gives CDR1 SNHLY, CDR2 FYNNEI. The CDR3 DNA reads as TGTGCCAGCAGTGAATGGGTCGGCGCCGAAACCTACGAGCAGTACTTC. The encoded protein is CASSEWVGAETYEQYF. The full variable domain, in which reference TRBV2 and TRBJ2-7 provide the parts outside the CDR3, is EPEVTQTPSHQVTQMGQEVILRCVPISNHLYFYWYRQILGQKVEFLVSFYNNEISEKSEIFDDQFSVERPDGSNFTLKIRSTKLEDSAMYFCASSEWVGAETYEQYFGPGTRLTVT.

The chain has TRBV9 and TRBJ1-5; 8 positions agree with TRBD1. The CDR3 loop spans 14 amino acids. In germline, CDR1 is SGDLS, CDR2 YYNGEE. Trimming cost V 3 bases and J 6 bases; bases outside gene matches: 5. CDR3: CASSGQGAAQPQHF. In nucleotides, the CDR3 is TGTGCCAGCAGCGGGCAGGGGGCAGCTCAGCCCCAGCATTTT.

V gene TRBV7-3 combines with J gene TRBJ2-5, with 7 positions matching TRBD1. Unmatched junction bases numbered 8, after V lost 2 bases and J lost 5 bases. The CDR3 has 15 amino acids. The germline V gene has CDR1 SGHTA and CDR2 FQGTGA. CDR3 protein: CASSLQTGVGETQYF. In nucleotides, the CDR3 is TGTGCCAGCAGCTTACAAACAGGGGTCGGGGAGACCCAGTACTTC.